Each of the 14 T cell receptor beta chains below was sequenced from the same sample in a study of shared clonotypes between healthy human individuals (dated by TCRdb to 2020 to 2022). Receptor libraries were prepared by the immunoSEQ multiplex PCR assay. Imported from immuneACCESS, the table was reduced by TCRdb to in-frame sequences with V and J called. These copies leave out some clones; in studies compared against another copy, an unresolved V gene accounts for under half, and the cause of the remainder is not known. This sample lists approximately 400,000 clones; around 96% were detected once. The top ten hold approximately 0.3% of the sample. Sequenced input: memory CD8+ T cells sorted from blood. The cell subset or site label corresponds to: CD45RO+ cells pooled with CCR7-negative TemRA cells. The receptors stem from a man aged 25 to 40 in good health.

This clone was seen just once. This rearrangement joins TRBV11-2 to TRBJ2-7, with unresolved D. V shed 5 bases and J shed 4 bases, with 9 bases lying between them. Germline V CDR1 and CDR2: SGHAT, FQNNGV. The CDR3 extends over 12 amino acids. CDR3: CASSGGGYEQYF. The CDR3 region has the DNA TGTGCCAGCAGCGGCGGTGGGTACGAGCAGTACTTC.

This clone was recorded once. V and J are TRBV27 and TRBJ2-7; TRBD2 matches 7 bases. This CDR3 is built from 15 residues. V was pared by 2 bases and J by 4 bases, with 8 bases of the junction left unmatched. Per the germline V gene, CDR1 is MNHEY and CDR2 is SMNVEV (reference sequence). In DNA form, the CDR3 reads TGTGCCAGCAGTTTAAAGGCTAGCGGTCTTTACGAGCAGTACTTC. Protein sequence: CASSLKASGLYEQYF.

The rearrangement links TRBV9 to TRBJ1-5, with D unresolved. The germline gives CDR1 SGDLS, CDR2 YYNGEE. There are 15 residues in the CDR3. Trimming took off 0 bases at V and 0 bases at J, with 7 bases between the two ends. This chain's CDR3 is CASSVDGDSNQPQHF. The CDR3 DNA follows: TGTGCCAGCAGCGTAGACGGGGATAGCAATCAGCCCCAGCATTTT. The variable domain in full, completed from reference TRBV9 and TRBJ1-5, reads DSGVTQTPKHLITATGQRVTLRCSPRSGDLSVYWYQQSLDQGLQFLIQYYNGEERAKGNILERFSAQQFPDLHSELNLSSLELGDSALYFCASSVDGDSNQPQHFGDGTRLSIL.

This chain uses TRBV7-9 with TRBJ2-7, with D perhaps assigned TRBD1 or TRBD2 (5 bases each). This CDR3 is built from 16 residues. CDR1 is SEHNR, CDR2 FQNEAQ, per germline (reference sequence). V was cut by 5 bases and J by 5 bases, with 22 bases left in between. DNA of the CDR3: TGTGCCAGCAGCCCCCCCAGAGGGGCGGTATCGAACGAGCAGTACTTC. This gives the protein CASSPPRGAVSNEQYF.

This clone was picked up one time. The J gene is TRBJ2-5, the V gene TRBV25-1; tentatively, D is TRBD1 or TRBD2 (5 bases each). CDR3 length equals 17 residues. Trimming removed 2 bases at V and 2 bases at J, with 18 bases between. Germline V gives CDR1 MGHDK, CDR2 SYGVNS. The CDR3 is CASSEPPGRANQETQYF. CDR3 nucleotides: TGTGCCAGCAGTGAACCCCCGGGGCGGGCCAATCAAGAGACCCAGTACTTC.

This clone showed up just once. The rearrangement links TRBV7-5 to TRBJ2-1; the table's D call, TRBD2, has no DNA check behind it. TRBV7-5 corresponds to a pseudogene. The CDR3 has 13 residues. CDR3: CASSWPSGTLQFF. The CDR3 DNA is TGTGCCAGCAGCTGGCCGAGCGGCACCCTGCAGTTCTTC.

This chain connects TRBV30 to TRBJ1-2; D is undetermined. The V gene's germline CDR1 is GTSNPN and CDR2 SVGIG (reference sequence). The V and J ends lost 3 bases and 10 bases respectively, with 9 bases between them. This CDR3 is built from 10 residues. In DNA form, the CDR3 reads TGTGCCTGGAGCCGGGCGGACTACACCTTC. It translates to CAWSRADYTF. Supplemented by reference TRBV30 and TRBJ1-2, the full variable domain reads SQTIHQWPATLVQPVGSPLSLECTVEGTSNPNLYWYRQAAGRGLQLLFYSVGIGQISSEVPQNLSASRPQDRQFILSSKKLLLSDSGFYLCAWSRADYTFGSGTRLTVV.

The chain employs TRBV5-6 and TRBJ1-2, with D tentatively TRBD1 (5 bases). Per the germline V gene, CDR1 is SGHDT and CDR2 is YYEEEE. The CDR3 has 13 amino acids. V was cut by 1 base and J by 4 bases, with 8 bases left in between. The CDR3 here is CASSLRGLYGYTF. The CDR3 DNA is TGTGCCAGCAGCTTGCGGGGCCTCTATGGCTACACCTTC.

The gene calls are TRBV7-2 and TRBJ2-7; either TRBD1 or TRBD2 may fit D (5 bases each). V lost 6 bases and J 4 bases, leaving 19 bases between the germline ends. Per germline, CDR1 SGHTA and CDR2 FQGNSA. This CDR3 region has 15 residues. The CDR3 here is CASSSLSWGSYEQYF. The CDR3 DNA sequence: TGTGCCAGCAGTTCCCTTTCTTGGGGGAGTTACGAGCAGTACTTC.

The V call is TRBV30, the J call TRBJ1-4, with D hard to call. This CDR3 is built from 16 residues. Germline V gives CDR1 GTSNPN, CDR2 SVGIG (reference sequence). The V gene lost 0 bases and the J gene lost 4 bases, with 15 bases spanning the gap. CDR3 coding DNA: TGTGCCTGGAGTGTCCCCCACCTCAGAATTAATGAAAAACTGTTTTTT. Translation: CAWSVPHLRINEKLFF.

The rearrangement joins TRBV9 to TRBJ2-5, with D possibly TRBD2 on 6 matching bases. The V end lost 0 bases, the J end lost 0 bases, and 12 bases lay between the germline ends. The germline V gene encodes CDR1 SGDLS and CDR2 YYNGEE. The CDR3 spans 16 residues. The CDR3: CASSVAGAGYQETQYF. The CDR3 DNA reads TGTGCCAGCAGCGTAGCGGGAGCAGGGTACCAAGAGACCCAGTACTTC.

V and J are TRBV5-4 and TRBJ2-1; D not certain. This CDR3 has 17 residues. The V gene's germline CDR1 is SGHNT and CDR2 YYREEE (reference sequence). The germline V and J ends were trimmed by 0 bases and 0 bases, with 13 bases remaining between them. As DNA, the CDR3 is TGTGCCAGCAGCTTGGATTCTCGGACCCCCTCCTACAATGAGCAGTTCTTC. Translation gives CASSLDSRTPSYNEQFF.

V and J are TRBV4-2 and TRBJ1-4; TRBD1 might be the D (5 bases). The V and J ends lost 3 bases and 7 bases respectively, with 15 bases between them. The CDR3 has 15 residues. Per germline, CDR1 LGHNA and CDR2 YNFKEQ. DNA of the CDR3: TGTGCCAGCAGCCAGAAGCAGGGTGTAGGTGAAAAACTGTTTTTT. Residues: CASSQKQGVGEKLFF.

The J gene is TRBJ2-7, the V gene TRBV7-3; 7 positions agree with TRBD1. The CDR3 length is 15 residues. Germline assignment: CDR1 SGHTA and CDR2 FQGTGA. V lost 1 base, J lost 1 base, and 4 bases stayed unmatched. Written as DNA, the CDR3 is TGTGCCAGCAGCTTAAGAGGGGGACAGTCCTACGAGCAGTACTTC. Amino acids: CASSLRGGQSYEQYF.